This TCR beta chain came from a study of T cells after yellow fever vaccination. From the 5' RACE reads, TCRdb called clonotypes with MiXCR, one entry per CDR3 protein. The profile shows about 400,000 distinct CDR3 sequences, 11% of them singletons. The CDR3 extends over 13 amino acids. CDR1 is MNHNS and CDR2 is SASEGT in the germline V gene. Trimming pared 4 bases from V and 5 bases from J, leaving 8 bases between. This clonotype was counted between two and nine times. The receptor was isolated from a man in his late teens or twenties who received the YFV17D yellow fever vaccine. The chain is built from TRBV6-1 and TRBJ2-2, with D hard to call. This specimen was PBMCs, taken on the day of the first yellow fever vaccination. This CDR3 reads CASSGTRTGELFF. CDR3 bases: TGTGCCAGCAGTGGCACTCGGACCGGGGAGCTGTTTTTT.